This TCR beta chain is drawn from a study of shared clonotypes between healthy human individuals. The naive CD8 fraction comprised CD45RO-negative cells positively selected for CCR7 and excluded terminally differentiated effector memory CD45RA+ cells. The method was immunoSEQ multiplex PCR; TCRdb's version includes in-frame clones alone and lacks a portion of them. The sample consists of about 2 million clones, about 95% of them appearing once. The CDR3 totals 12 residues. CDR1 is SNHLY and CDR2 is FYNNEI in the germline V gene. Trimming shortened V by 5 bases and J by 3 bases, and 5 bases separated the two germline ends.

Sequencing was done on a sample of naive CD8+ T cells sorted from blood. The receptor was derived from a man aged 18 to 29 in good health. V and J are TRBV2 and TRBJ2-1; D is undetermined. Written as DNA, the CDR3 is TGTGCCAGCAGTTCTGACTACAATGAGCAGTTCTTC. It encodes CASSSDYNEQFF.